One and the same sample provided the 29 T cell receptor beta chains below, sequenced in a study of shared clonotypes between healthy human individuals. The method was immunoSEQ multiplex PCR; TCRdb's version includes in-frame clones alone and lacks a portion of them. The data hold some 980,000 clones, with 60% to 85% observed a single time. Sample: memory CD4+ T cells sorted from blood. Documented subset: CD45RA-negative fraction. These receptors were collected from a man younger than 30 in good health.

The chain employs TRBV7-2 and TRBJ1-1; 7 bases line up with TRBD1. The trim removed 5 bases at V and 0 bases at J, leaving 12 bases unmatched. Germline V CDR1 and CDR2: SGHTA, FQGNSA. The CDR3 covers 17 residues. CDR3 bases: TGTGCCAGCAGCAGTAGACAGGGATCGTTCCTGAACACTGAAGCTTTCTTT. As protein: CASSSRQGSFLNTEAFF.

The chain links TRBV30 to TRBJ2-5; D tentatively fits TRBD1 or TRBD2 (6 bases each). Per the germline V gene, CDR1 is GTSNPN and CDR2 is SVGIG (reference sequence). Trimming removed 7 bases from V and 0 bases from J, with 12 bases in between. The CDR3 totals 13 residues. Written as DNA, the CDR3 is TGTGCCTACGAAGGGGGGTACCAAGAGACCCAGTACTTC. This gives the protein CAYEGGYQETQYF.

The rearrangement links TRBV7-2 to TRBJ1-4; TRBD1 is a possible D gene (5 bases). The germline gives CDR1 SGHTA, CDR2 FQGNSA. The V end lost 6 bases, the J end lost 3 bases, and 11 bases lay between the germline ends. The CDR3 extends over 14 amino acids. The CDR3 sequence: CASSSGRANEKLFF. In nucleotides, the CDR3 is TGTGCCAGCAGTTCGGGACGTGCTAATGAAAAACTGTTTTTT.

This chain's CDR3 is CASSQEWGGEQYF. The CDR3 nucleotides read TGCGCCAGCAGCCAAGAATGGGGGGGCGAGCAGTACTTC. The rearrangement uses TRBV4-1 and TRBJ2-7, with TRBD2 matching 7 bases. CDR1 and CDR2 (germline): MGHRA, YSYEKL. This CDR3 contains 13 residues. The junction had 2 bases not matched to a gene; V was cut back by 0 bases and J by 6 bases.

This chain uses TRBV30 with TRBJ1-5, with a tentative D call TRBD1 (5 bases). CDR1 is GTSNPN and CDR2 is SVGIG in the germline V gene (reference sequence). Trimming removed 2 bases from V and 5 bases from J, with 13 bases in between. The CDR3 spans 14 residues. CDR3 loop: CAWSQGADYQPQHF. In DNA form, the CDR3 reads TGTGCCTGGAGTCAAGGGGCGGATTATCAGCCCCAGCATTTT.

The chain is built from TRBV4-1 and TRBJ2-7; no clear D. The CDR3 runs 13 residues. Trimming removed 0 bases at V and 6 bases at J, with 9 bases between. The germline CDR1 and CDR2 sequences are MGHRA and YSYEKL. The CDR3 DNA follows: TGCGCCAGCAGCCAAGATGTGAGGCGCGAGCAGTACTTC. Translation: CASSQDVRREQYF.

V is TRBV7-9 and J is TRBJ2-7; TRBD2 is a possible D gene (5 bases). The CDR3 is 15 amino acids. V was shortened by 5 bases and J by 0 bases, with 14 bases between the two germline ends. CDR1 is SEHNR, CDR2 FQNEAQ, per germline (reference sequence). As DNA, the CDR3 is TGTGCCAGCAGCCTCAGGACGGGAAACTCCTACGAGCAGTACTTC. Protein: CASSLRTGNSYEQYF.

V gene TRBV6-1 combines with J gene TRBJ2-6; no reliable D call. CDR3 size: 15 residues. Germline loops: CDR1 MNHNS, CDR2 SASEGT. With 2 bases removed from V and 0 bases from J, the gap between germline ends came to 5 bases. The CDR3 bases are TGTGCCAGCAGTGAAAAGGGCTCTGGGGCCAACGTCCTGACTTTC. Its translation is CASSEKGSGANVLTF.

The chain joins TRBV28 to TRBJ2-7; 9 nucleotides align to TRBD1. The CDR3 has 15 residues. The trim removed 6 bases at V and 5 bases at J, leaving 11 bases unmatched. Germline CDR1 MDHEN, CDR2 SYDVKM. CDR3 sequence: CASRFRDRDINEQYF. The CDR3 coding sequence is TGTGCCAGCAGATTCCGGGACAGGGACATCAACGAGCAGTACTTC.

Details on this clone: Other DNA sequences in this sample translate to the same CDR3. The chain employs TRBV5-1 and TRBJ2-1; 9 nucleotides match TRBD1. This CDR3 has 13 amino acids. Germline trimming cut 3 bases from V and 10 bases from J; bases unmatched to any gene: 5. Germline V gene sequence: CDR1 SGHRS, CDR2 YFSETQ. CDR3 sequence: CASSSGQGGEQFF. CDR3 bases: TGCGCCAGCAGCTCGGGACAGGGAGGGGAGCAGTTCTTC.

This rearrangement joins TRBV12-5 to TRBJ2-6; D is perhaps TRBD1 or TRBD2 (5 bases each). This CDR3 comprises 17 residues. The V end lost 0 bases, the J end lost 0 bases, and 9 bases lay between the germline ends. CDR1 is LGHNT, CDR2 FRNRAP, per germline. CDR3 nucleotides: TGTGCTAGTGGTTTGGTACGGGGCAGCTCTGGGGCCAACGTCCTGACTTTC. Protein product: CASGLVRGSSGANVLTF.

V is TRBV7-2 and J is TRBJ2-4; possibly TRBD1 or TRBD2 for D (7 bases each). V dropped 4 bases and J dropped 6 bases, with 10 bases sitting between them. The V gene's germline CDR1 is SGHTA and CDR2 FQGNSA. The CDR3 loop spans 13 amino acids. The CDR3 here is CASSSRGGNIQYF. For the CDR3, the DNA is TGTGCCAGCAGCTCCAGGGGGGGAAACATTCAGTACTTC.

The chain carries TRBV18 and TRBJ2-7, with a tentative D call TRBD1 (6 bases). V lost 6 bases, J lost 0 bases, and 12 bases lay in between. Per the germline V gene, CDR1 is KGHSH and CDR2 is LQKENI. This CDR3 spans 14 amino acids. The CDR3 sequence is CASSPGTLSYEQYF. The DNA for the CDR3 is TGTGCCAGCTCCCCCGGGACACTCTCCTACGAGCAGTACTTC.

The chain joins TRBV5-1 to TRBJ1-1; D perhaps matches TRBD1 (6 bases). Trimming pared 3 bases from V and 10 bases from J, leaving 19 bases between. The germline V gene has CDR1 SGHRS and CDR2 YFSETQ. The CDR3 covers 14 residues. CDR3 region: CASSSGTPSQAAFF. CDR3 coding DNA: TGCGCCAGCAGCTCGGGGACACCTTCCCAGGCAGCTTTCTTT.

The V gene is TRBV5-4, the J gene TRBJ1-2; 9 nucleotides align to TRBD1. Trimming at V came to 4 bases and at J to 5 bases, leaving 12 bases not matched to a gene. Germline assignment: CDR1 SGHNT and CDR2 YYREEE (reference sequence). CDR3 length equals 16 residues. For the CDR3, the DNA is TGTGCCAGCAGCCCCCCGGGACAGGGAGGGTCTTATGGCTACACCTTC. This codes for CASSPPGQGGSYGYTF.

The J gene is TRBJ1-6, the V gene TRBV5-6; D is ambiguous. V dropped 2 bases and J dropped 11 bases, with 20 bases sitting between them. The CDR3 spans 16 residues. CDR1 and CDR2 (germline): SGHDT, YYEEEE. The CDR3 region is CASSLISSTSGTPLHF. The CDR3 region has the DNA TGTGCCAGCAGCTTAATCTCCTCGACCTCGGGGACACCCCTCCACTTT.

The genes are TRBV6-1 and TRBJ2-3, with TRBD1 identical over 10 bases. Trimming cost V 5 bases and J 8 bases; bases outside gene matches: 7. The V gene's germline CDR1 is MNHNS and CDR2 SASEGT. CDR3 size: 14 residues. Here the CDR3 reads CASSPTRDRGTQYF. As DNA, the CDR3 is TGTGCCAGCAGTCCAACCCGGGACAGGGGTACGCAGTATTTT.

The chain recombines TRBV7-2 with TRBJ1-1; no definite D call. The CDR3 runs to 14 residues. V was pared by 5 bases and J by 6 bases, with 16 bases between. CDR1 is SGHTA, CDR2 FQGNSA, per germline. As DNA, the CDR3 is TGTGCCAGCAGCCCAAGGGCACAGACACCTGAAGCTTTCTTT. As protein: CASSPRAQTPEAFF. The full variable domain, rest sourced from reference TRBV7-2 and TRBJ1-1, is GAGVSQSPSNKVTEKGKDVELRCDPISGHTALYWYRQSLGQGLEFLIYFQGNSAPDKSGLPSDRFSAERTGGSVSTLTIQRTQQEDSAVYLCASSPRAQTPEAFFGQGTRLTVV.

The chain joins TRBV11-2 to TRBJ1-2, with a weak D call TRBD1 (5 bases). The CDR3 covers 17 residues. From germline, CDR1 is SGHAT and CDR2 FQNNGV. The V gene lost 4 bases and the J gene lost 5 bases, with 23 bases spanning the gap. The CDR3 region is CASSSNSRDSLGYGYTF. The DNA of the CDR3 is TGTGCCAGCAGCTCAAATTCCCGGGACTCCTTAGGGTATGGCTACACCTTC.

V usage is TRBV27 and J usage is TRBJ2-1, with 15 bases matching TRBD2. Germline CDR1 MNHEY, CDR2 SMNVEV (reference sequence). The CDR3 loop spans 19 amino acids. J was trimmed by 0 bases and V by 7 bases; bases with no gene match: 10. CDR3 nucleotides: TGTGCCAGCAAAACCACCTCGGGACTAGCGGGGGGCTCCTACAATGAGCAGTTCTTC. It codes for CASKTTSGLAGGSYNEQFF.

V gene TRBV2 combines with J gene TRBJ2-7, with D tentatively TRBD1 or TRBD2 (5 bases each). This CDR3 is built from 13 residues. Trimming stripped 5 bases from V and 7 bases from J, with 15 bases between. Germline V gives CDR1 SNHLY, CDR2 FYNNEI. The CDR3 DNA follows: TGTGCCAGCAGTTCCGGGACCCTACGAGAGCAGTACTTC. It is translated as CASSSGTLREQYF.

The chain uses TRBV28 and TRBJ1-6, with 10 nucleotides matching TRBD1. CDR3 length: 16 amino acids. J lost 8 bases, V lost 2 bases, and 6 bases had no gene match. Germline V CDR1 and CDR2: MDHEN, SYDVKM. CDR3 in amino acids: CASSLPGQGVDSPLHF. DNA for the CDR3: TGTGCCAGCAGTTTACCCGGACAGGGGGTGGATTCACCCCTCCACTTT. The variable domain in full, completed from reference TRBV28 and TRBJ1-6, reads DVKVTQSSRYLVKRTGEKVFLECVQDMDHENMFWYRQDPGLGLRLIYFSYDVKMKEKGDIPEGYSVSREKKERFSLILESASTNQTSMYLCASSLPGQGVDSPLHFGNGTRLTVT.

The chain recombines TRBV7-2 with TRBJ1-5; 9 bases fit TRBD1. Germline CDR1 SGHTA, CDR2 FQGNSA. The CDR3 runs 15 residues. V shed 7 bases and J 4 bases; nucleotides not matched to a gene: 8. The CDR3, as DNA: TGTGCCAGCACCCCCCAACAGGGGGCGAATCAGCCCCAGCATTTT. Protein product: CASTPQQGANQPQHF.

This clone has ten or more counts. This chain links TRBV27 with TRBJ1-1; a weak D match, TRBD1 (5 bases). The CDR3 sequence is 13 residues long. Germline V CDR1 and CDR2: MNHEY, SMNVEV (reference sequence). Trimming shortened V by 10 bases and J by 0 bases, and 12 bases separated the two germline ends. CDR3 region: CATKGVMNTEAFF. DNA for the CDR3: TGTGCCACAAAAGGGGTGATGAACACTGAAGCTTTCTTT.

The chain joins TRBV5-4 to TRBJ2-3; 10 bases match TRBD2. The germline CDR1 and CDR2 sequences are SGHNT and YYREEE (reference sequence). Trimming took 0 bases from V and 0 from J; bases not matched to a gene: 4. The CDR3 is made up of 17 amino acids. In DNA, the CDR3 is TGTGCCAGCAGCTTGGGGACTAGCGGTCCTAGCACAGATACGCAGTATTTT. The encoded protein is CASSLGTSGPSTDTQYF.

This clone was counted only a few times. The chain carries TRBV20-1 and TRBJ1-2; D unresolved. The V gene lost 1 base and the J gene lost 11 bases, with 11 bases spanning the gap. Germline values: CDR1 DFQATT, CDR2 SNEGSKA (reference sequence). The CDR3 runs 11 residues. The CDR3 here is CSARGTGWYTF. The CDR3 nucleotides read TGCAGTGCTAGAGGGACGGGTTGGTACACCTTC.

Turning to this clone: A much larger clone is a single base away; this may be a read error. The genes are TRBV6-5 and TRBJ2-2; D possibly corresponds to TRBD1 (5 bases). There are 13 residues in the CDR3. V was cut by 6 bases and J by 1 base, with 6 bases left in between. The V gene's germline CDR1 is MNHEY and CDR2 SVGAGI. The CDR3 sequence: CASSGQNTGELFF. As DNA, the CDR3 is TGTGCCAGCAGCGGACAGAACACCGGGGAGCTGTTTTTT.

V gene TRBV29-1 combines with J gene TRBJ1-1, with D perhaps TRBD1 (5 bases). Germline V gives CDR1 SQVTM, CDR2 ANQGSEA. The V and J ends lost 7 bases and 4 bases respectively, with 13 bases between them. The CDR3 loop spans 12 amino acids. CDR3 DNA: TGCAGCGCGGGGTCAGGGAGCACTGAAGCTTTCTTT. As protein: CSAGSGSTEAFF.

The genes are TRBV5-1 and TRBJ2-5; possibly TRBD2 for D (5 bases). CDR1 is SGHRS and CDR2 is YFSETQ in the germline V gene. CDR3 size: 17 residues. Trimming shortened V by 4 bases and J by 2 bases, and 21 bases separated the two germline ends. The CDR3 here is CASSPLGVATVQETQYF. Written as DNA, the CDR3 is TGCGCCAGCAGCCCCCTCGGGGTAGCCACAGTTCAAGAGACCCAGTACTTC.